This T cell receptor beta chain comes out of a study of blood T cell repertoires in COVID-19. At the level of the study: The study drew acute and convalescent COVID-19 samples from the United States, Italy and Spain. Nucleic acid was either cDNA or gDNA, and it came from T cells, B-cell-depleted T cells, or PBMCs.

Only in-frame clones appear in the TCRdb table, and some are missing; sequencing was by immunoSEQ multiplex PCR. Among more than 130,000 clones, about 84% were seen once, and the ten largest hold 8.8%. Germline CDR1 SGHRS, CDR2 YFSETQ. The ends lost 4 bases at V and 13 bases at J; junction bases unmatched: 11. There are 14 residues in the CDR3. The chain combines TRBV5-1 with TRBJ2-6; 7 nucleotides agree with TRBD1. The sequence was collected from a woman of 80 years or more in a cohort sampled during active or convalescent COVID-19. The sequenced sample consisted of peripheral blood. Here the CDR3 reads CASSKRQGHPVLTF. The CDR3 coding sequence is TGCGCCAGCAGCAAACGACAGGGCCACCCAGTCCTGACTTTC.